These T cell receptor beta chains were read from a single sample in a study of blood T cell repertoires in COVID-19. Some clones are missing from TCRdb's copy, which holds only in-frame ones; the method was immunoSEQ multiplex PCR. The data contain approximately 500,000 clones, 85% to 90% of them seen just once; the ten biggest clones take up approximately 1.8%. What was sequenced was PBMCs or T cells enriched from blood (not recorded which). The receptors here all came from a woman in her 40s who had recovered from COVID-19. Each CDR3 is given with its conserved first and last residue. The D gene is left open where the match is weak. Size tells how often a clone was seen (once, few, many) or the class of an expanded clone, and some rows leave it out.

j_call | cdr3_length | v_call | d_call | clone_size | cdr3_aa | cdr3_nt
TRBJ1-6 | 13 | TRBV9 | TRBD1 | . | CASSTQGASPLHF | TGTGCCAGCAGCACTCAGGGGGCTTCACCCCTCCACTTT
TRBJ2-1 | 16 | TRBV5-4 | TRBD2 | . | CASSLVGGSSYNEQFF | TGTGCCAGCAGCTTGGTAGGCGGGAGCTCCTACAATGAGCAGTTCTTC
TRBJ2-3 | 16 | TRBV30 | TRBD2 | . | CAWSKREGQGGDTQYF | TGTGCCTGGAGTAAGCGGGAGGGCCAGGGAGGAGATACGCAGTATTTT
TRBJ1-2 | 14 | TRBV19 | TRBD1 | . | CASSFTGGFYGYTF | TGTGCCAGTAGTTTCACAGGGGGCTTCTATGGCTACACCTTC
TRBJ2-3 | 14 | TRBV12-5 | . | . | CASGFNSQWDTQYF | TGTGCTAGTGGTTTTAATTCTCAGTGGGATACGCAGTATTTT
TRBJ1-3 | 19 | TRBV19 | TRBD1 | . | CASSILKGAGGLAGNTIYF | TGTGCCAGTAGTATCCTTAAGGGGGCAGGGGGCTTGGCTGGAAACACCATATATTTT
TRBJ1-4 | 13 | TRBV2 | . | . | CASSGQGYEKLFF | TGTGCCAGCAGTGGGCAGGGTTATGAAAAACTGTTTTTT
TRBJ2-3 | 17 | TRBV5-1 | TRBD2 | . | CASSLGLAGGTTDTQYF | TGCGCCAGCAGCTTGGGCCTAGCGGGAGGCACCACAGATACGCAGTATTTT
TRBJ2-5 | 12 | TRBV10-2 | . | . | CASSGSGETQYF | TGCGCCAGCAGCGGGAGTGGAGAGACCCAGTACTTC
TRBJ2-4 | 12 | TRBV24-1 | . | . | CATSDLENIQYF | TGTGCCACCAGTGACCTCGAAAACATTCAGTACTTC
TRBJ1-3 | 14 | TRBV29-1 | TRBD1 | . | CSVVGQDSGNTIYF | TGCAGCGTTGTGGGACAGGACTCTGGAAACACCATATATTTT
TRBJ1-2 | 15 | TRBV15 | TRBD1 | . | CATSSDRGGNYGYTF | TGTGCCACCAGCAGTGACAGGGGGGGCAACTATGGCTACACCTTC
TRBJ1-1 | 11 | TRBV20-1 | . | . | CSAFYYTEAFF | TGCAGTGCTTTTTACTACACTGAAGCTTTCTTT
TRBJ1-2 | 17 | TRBV28 | TRBD1 | . | CASSFVSSGTGIYGYTF | TGTGCCAGCAGTTTCGTTTCAAGCGGGACAGGTATTTATGGCTACACCTTC
TRBJ1-4 | 15 | TRBV15 | . | . | CATSGGSRENEKLFF | TGTGCCACCAGCGGGGGGTCGAGGGAAAATGAAAAACTGTTTTTT
TRBJ2-5 | 16 | TRBV5-6 | TRBD2 | . | CASSSRLAGAQETQYF | TGTGCCAGCAGCTCCCGACTAGCGGGAGCGCAAGAGACCCAGTACTTC
TRBJ2-7 | 14 | TRBV6-5 | TRBD2 | . | CASDTGLALGEQYF | TGTGCCAGTGACACGGGACTAGCGTTAGGGGAGCAGTACTTC
TRBJ2-3 | 14 | TRBV9 | TRBD2 | . | CASSAEGLEYTQYF | TGTGCCAGCAGCGCAGAGGGACTAGAGTACACGCAGTATTTT
TRBJ1-1 | 13 | TRBV6-4 | . | . | CASSEVGNTEAFF | TGTGCCAGCAGCGAGGTGGGGAACACTGAAGCTTTCTTT
TRBJ2-1 | 16 | TRBV7-2 | . | . | CASSASFRDTYNEQFF | TGTGCCAGCAGCGCGAGCTTCAGGGATACCTACAATGAGCAGTTCTTC
TRBJ2-3 | 15 | TRBV24-1 | . | once | CATSDPRGPWDTQYF | TGTGCCACCAGTGACCCCCGAGGTCCTTGGGATACGCAGTATTTT
TRBJ1-2 | 12 | TRBV6-5 | TRBD1 | . | CAGGTELYGYTF | TGTGCCGGGGGGACAGAACTTTATGGCTACACCTTC
TRBJ2-5 | 14 | TRBV10-3 | TRBD2 | . | CAMRGSGAQETQYF | TGTGCCATGCGGGGTAGCGGGGCGCAAGAGACCCAGTACTTC
TRBJ2-4 | 13 | TRBV10-3 | . | . | CAISDSLGDIQYF | TGTGCCATCAGTGACTCTCTAGGAGACATTCAGTACTTC
TRBJ2-2 | 12 | TRBV4-3 | . | . | CASVSPTGELFF | TGCGCCAGCGTTTCTCCGACTGGGGAGCTGTTTTTT
TRBJ1-4 | 12 | TRBV3-1/TRBV3-2 | . | . | CASSRREEKLFF | TGTGCCAGCAGCCGCAGGGAAGAAAAACTGTTTTTT